This TCR beta chain originates from a study of cytomegalovirus exposure and HLA in healthy donors. Study-wide background: Within an early data release were about 85 million unique TCRs drawn from HLA-typed donors.

A remark on this clone: What it recognizes is unknown.

Both 60 Vbeta primers and 13 Jbeta primers went into the PCR. Study processing details: Later reanalysis found 60 million to 90 million unique TCR beta chains, some 10 million of them shared. Assay: immunoSEQ multiplex PCR; the TCRdb copy retains only in-frame clones and omits some. V and J calls and clone size are copied from that table; D and trimming were computed from the DNA. The data contain under 85,000 clones, about 73% of them singletons. The germline V and J ends were trimmed by 3 bases and 5 bases, with 9 bases remaining between them. The length of the CDR3 is 13 residues. CDR1 is MGHDK, CDR2 SYGVNS, per germline. Findings and limits, study-wide: Prior analysis indicated that the majority of TCR beta V segments exhibited productivity approximately 87% or approximately 30% of the time. Reports indicate that TCR beta sequences accurately predicted the HLA-A and HLA-B alleles of most subjects.

The sequencing input was PBMCs. V gene TRBV25-1 combines with J gene TRBJ2-3, with D hard to call. This clonotype originated in a woman younger than 45 in good health and CMV-seronegative. The CDR3 nucleotides are TGTGCCAGCAGTGACTCAGTGCAAGATACGCAGTATTTT. Translating it yields CASSDSVQDTQYF.